Below, 14 T cell receptor beta chains from the same sample are listed, as sequenced in a study of shared clonotypes between healthy human individuals. Profiled with immunoSEQ multiplex PCR; TCRdb holds only in-frame clones, not every one. The sample consists of approximately 2,000,000 clones, 92% of them appearing once. The sequenced sample was naive CD4+ T cells from PBMCs. The subset: CD45RA+ positively selected. The source is a man aged 18 to 29 in good health. Some clones in this sample may be carry-over from other donors' samples.

In DNA, the CDR3 is TGTGCCAGCAGTGAACTTGGGCTAGCTAGCACAGATACGCAGTATTTT. Protein product: CASSELGLASTDTQYF. This chain connects TRBV2 to TRBJ2-3; the D gene is possibly TRBD2 (5 bases). The CDR3 is made up of 16 amino acids. CDR1 and CDR2 from the germline V gene are SNHLY and FYNNEI. Between the trimmed V and J ends, which lost 2 bases and 0 bases, there was a span of 12 bases.

CDR3 in DNA: TGTGCCAGCAGTGAAGGGCGGGGGCTAGCGGGAGGTATTGGCTACGAGCAGTACTTC. This translates into CASSEGRGLAGGIGYEQYF. The chain uses TRBV2 and TRBJ2-7; the match to TRBD2 covers 11 bases. Per germline, CDR1 SNHLY and CDR2 FYNNEI. CDR3 length equals 19 residues. V was clipped by 1 base and J by 3 bases; unmatched bases: 14. Combining the CDR3 with reference TRBV2 and TRBJ2-7 gives the whole variable domain EPEVTQTPSHQVTQMGQEVILRCVPISNHLYFYWYRQILGQKVEFLVSFYNNEISEKSEIFDDQFSVERPDGSNFTLKIRSTKLEDSAMYFCASSEGRGLAGGIGYEQYFGPGTRLTVT.

The chain recombines TRBV6-5 with TRBJ1-1; D might be TRBD1 (5 bases). Germline V gene lookup returns CDR1 MNHEY and CDR2 SVGAGI. Trimming pared 2 bases from V and 2 bases from J, leaving 9 bases between. The CDR3 extends over 14 amino acids. The CDR3 protein is CASSYRGDNTEAFF. DNA of the CDR3: TGTGCCAGCAGTTACAGGGGTGATAACACTGAAGCTTTCTTT.

Remarks on this clone: The same CDR3 also results from other DNA sequences found in this sample. The chain uses TRBV7-3 and TRBJ2-3; tentative D call: TRBD2 (5 bases). The CDR3 spans 14 residues. V lost 4 bases to trimming and J lost 0 bases, with 8 bases between them. Per the germline V gene, CDR1 is SGHTA and CDR2 is FQGTGA. The CDR3 bases are TGTGCCAGCAGCTCCGGACTTAGCACAGATACGCAGTATTTT. Translated, it gives CASSSGLSTDTQYF.

The genes are TRBV5-1 and TRBJ1-4; a weak D match, TRBD1 (5 bases). The V gene's germline CDR1 is SGHRS and CDR2 YFSETQ. The CDR3 has 15 residues. Trimming removed 3 bases from V and 11 bases from J, with 20 bases in between. The CDR3 nucleotides read TGCGCCAGCAGCTGGGGGAACAGGTCCTTGGTGAAACTGTTTTTT. Translated: CASSWGNRSLVKLFF.

The CDR3 reads CASSLRGRTGSNQPQHF. The CDR3 DNA reads TGTGCCAGCTCCCTCCGCGGCCGGACAGGGAGCAATCAGCCCCAGCATTTT. V is TRBV18 and J is TRBJ1-5; 8 positions agree with TRBD1. After removal of 6 bases from V and 1 base from J, the junction contained 11 bases not matched to a gene. Per germline, CDR1 KGHSH and CDR2 LQKENI. The CDR3 runs to 17 residues.

The rearrangement joins TRBV6-6 to TRBJ2-7; the D call may be TRBD1 or TRBD2 (5 bases each). The CDR3 loop spans 15 amino acids. The V gene lost 4 bases and the J gene lost 0 bases, with 13 bases spanning the gap. Germline-derived CDR1 and CDR2 are MNHNY and SVGAGI (reference sequence). The CDR3 sequence: CASSSTPGTSYEQYF. In nucleotides, the CDR3 is TGTGCCAGCAGTTCCACCCCCGGGACCTCCTACGAGCAGTACTTC.

This chain joins TRBV5-1 and TRBJ2-2; no firm D call. The V gene lost 4 bases and the J gene lost 3 bases, with 19 bases spanning the gap. Germline V gene lookup returns CDR1 SGHRS and CDR2 YFSETQ. This CDR3 spans 17 amino acids. The CDR3 DNA sequence: TGCGCCAGCAGCAAGGTAGTTCCTCCAGTGGACACCGGGGAGCTGTTTTTT. It encodes CASSKVVPPVDTGELFF.

V is TRBV5-6 and J is TRBJ1-2, with 9 bases matching TRBD1. The germline V gene encodes CDR1 SGHDT and CDR2 YYEEEE. This CDR3 comprises 14 residues. Unmatched junction bases numbered 5, after V lost 2 bases and J lost 6 bases. In nucleotides, the CDR3 is TGTGCCAGCAGCTTATCCGGGACAGGGAATGGCTACACCTTC. Translation gives CASSLSGTGNGYTF.

The chain joins TRBV4-1 to TRBJ2-7; unclear D gene. V was cut by 2 bases and J by 4 bases, with 15 bases left in between. CDR1 is MGHRA and CDR2 is YSYEKL in the germline V gene. The CDR3 is 15 residues long. The CDR3 DNA is TGCGCCAGCAGCCAATATTTCGGTCTCGGGTACGAGCAGTACTTC. Translation gives CASSQYFGLGYEQYF.

The rearrangement uses TRBV6-5 and TRBJ2-1, with D uncertain. The V gene's germline CDR1 is MNHEY and CDR2 SVGAGI. The CDR3 covers 11 residues. V was shortened by 5 bases and J by 7 bases, with 6 bases between the two germline ends. Here the CDR3 DNA reads TGTGCCAGCAGTGTAAGGAATGAGCAGTTCTTC. It is translated as CASSVRNEQFF.

CDR3 bases: TGTGCCAGCAGCGTCCGGGGACAGGGGAATGAAAAACTGTTTTTT. Encoded protein: CASSVRGQGNEKLFF. This chain links TRBV9 with TRBJ1-4, with 10 bases lining up with TRBD1. The CDR3 totals 15 residues. The junction had 3 bases not matched to a gene; V was cut back by 2 bases and J by 5 bases. Germline V gene sequence: CDR1 SGDLS, CDR2 YYNGEE. The whole variable domain, filled in from reference TRBV9 and TRBJ1-4, reads DSGVTQTPKHLITATGQRVTLRCSPRSGDLSVYWYQQSLDQGLQFLIQYYNGEERAKGNILERFSAQQFPDLHSELNLSSLELGDSALYFCASSVRGQGNEKLFFGSGTQLSVL.

This chain links TRBV2 with TRBJ2-1; a weak D match, TRBD2 (5 bases). Germline CDR1 reads SNHLY; CDR2 reads FYNNEI. The ends were cut back, 11 bases at V and 0 bases at J, with 17 bases in the middle. The CDR3 extends over 15 amino acids. In DNA form, the CDR3 reads TGTGCCGGCCGACGGGAATCCCTCTCCTACAATGAGCAGTTCTTC. Translated, it gives CAGRRESLSYNEQFF.

J is TRBJ2-3 and V is TRBV9; a possible D gene is TRBD2 (5 bases). Trimming took 4 bases from V and 2 from J, leaving 23 bases between them. Germline V gene sequence: CDR1 SGDLS, CDR2 YYNGEE. The CDR3 length is 18 residues. The CDR3 bases are TGTGCCAGCAGCCCCGGGGTGGGCCCTCGCGTTTACACAGATACGCAGTATTTT. Its protein product is CASSPGVGPRVYTDTQYF.